This T cell receptor beta chain was retrieved from a study of cytomegalovirus exposure and HLA in healthy donors. Concerning this clone itself: Its antigen is still unknown.

Both 60 Vbeta primers and 13 Jbeta primers went into the PCR. Measured with immunoSEQ multiplex PCR; TCRdb has only the in-frame clones, and not every one. The sample has 65,000 to 70,000 clones, 75% to 90% seen once. Findings and limits, study-wide: A link between a missense DCLRE1C variant and TCR beta V- and J-gene trimming emerged from a later analysis.

Trimming removed 1 base from V and 0 bases from J; junction bases left unmatched: 2. CDR1 and CDR2 (germline): SGHNT, YENEEA. This CDR3 has 16 residues. The receptor's source is a woman aged 25 to 45 in good health and CMV-seropositive. The chain couples TRBV11-3 to TRBJ2-2; 7 nucleotides line up with TRBD1. Sequencing was done on a sample of PBMCs. The CDR3 region is CASSLGGQSNTGELFF. The CDR3 DNA is TGTGCCAGCAGCTTAGGGGGACAGTCGAACACCGGGGAGCTGTTTTTT. Using reference TRBV11-3 and TRBJ2-2 for the parts outside the CDR3, the full variable domain is EAGVVQSPRYKIIEKKQPVAFWCNPISGHNTLYWYLQNLGQGPELLIRYENEEAVDDSQLPKDRFSAERLKGVDSTLKIQPAELGDSAVYLCASSLGGQSNTGELFFGEGSRLTVL.